What follows is one T cell receptor (beta chain) and its context. Its antigen is still unknown. The V and J ends lost 1 base and 0 bases respectively, with 16 bases between them. Germline CDR1 and CDR2: DFQATT and SNEGSKA (reference sequence). This CDR3 has 17 residues. The sample comes from a study of blood T cells in healthy people across ages. Study-wide points: In older individuals, TCR beta diversity per million T cells was lower, falling roughly linearly with age. Estimates of diversity drawn from one million T cells were considered underestimates.

For the second PCR, which ran for about 6 to 12 cycles, a sample-barcoded 5' primer and a J-beta primer mix were used. TCRdb re-derived calls from the 5' RACE reads in MiXCR, one entry per CDR3 protein. The table has some 640,000 distinct CDR3 sequences, about 30% seen once. The chain carries TRBV20-1 and TRBJ1-5; D uncertain. This TCR was sampled from a woman of 80 years or more in good health. What was sequenced was blood. The DNA of the CDR3 is TGCAGTGCTAGAGGTGGGCTTGGACGATATAGCAATCAGCCCCAGCATTTT. Translation gives CSARGGLGRYSNQPQHF.